A selection of T cell receptor beta chains follows, all from one sample in a study of regulatory T cells in long-lasting Graves disease. MiXCR, applied by TCRdb to the multiplex PCR reads, yields one record per CDR3 protein. The data show roughly 350,000 distinct CDR3 sequences, approximately 15% seen once. These records were also assigned to another study, of T cells in Graves' hyperthyroidism and ophthalmopathy.

The sequencing here drew on peripheral blood mononuclear cells (PBMCs), taken at new diagnosis, from a patient treated with antithyroid drugs. The receptors stem from a man aged 35 to 55 with Graves disease. Both conserved end residues are part of each CDR3. Each record gives: J gene, V gene, CDR3 protein.

TRBJ1-3,TRBV4-3,CASSQEPQGTGNTIYF
TRBJ2-7,TRBV6-5,CASSYNPPGLYEQYF
TRBJ2-1,TRBV11-3,CASSLEQGGDNEQFF
TRBJ2-3,TRBV5-1,CASSPTGPDTQYF
TRBJ1-2,TRBV5-1,CASSSATGTLYGYTF
TRBJ2-1,TRBV12-3/TRBV12-4,CASSLSAGAINEQFF
TRBJ2-1,TRBV20-1,CSARLGLASNEQFF
TRBJ2-5,TRBV28,CASSGPRFGKETQYF
TRBJ1-1,TRBV7-9,CASSEYRDLNTEAFF
TRBJ2-2,TRBV2,CASSEGRQARTGELFF
TRBJ2-7,TRBV2,CASRLTSGGTYEQYF
TRBJ2-7,TRBV5-1,CASSLESGRVTYEQYF
TRBJ2-3,TRBV5-4,CASSDRTSGGATDTQYF
TRBJ1-5,TRBV18,CASSPRDRRHQPQHF
TRBJ2-2,TRBV2,CASSGRDRNTGELFF
TRBJ2-7,TRBV7-2,CASSLGRTGLGEQYF
TRBJ2-3,TRBV7-3,CASSLRLAGIGAQYF
TRBJ1-1,TRBV7-6,CASSLGPGQNTEAFF
TRBJ2-2,TRBV7-9,CASSNRGTGELFF
TRBJ1-5,TRBV2,CASSKERGNQPQHF
TRBJ1-5,TRBV18,CASSPDGGYQPQHF
TRBJ1-2,TRBV30,CACRRDRAYRGYGYTF
TRBJ1-1,TRBV5-1,CASKMGPENTEAFF
TRBJ2-1,TRBV20-1,CSGSGGAWNEQFF
TRBJ1-1,TRBV28,CASSSPQLEAFF
TRBJ2-1,TRBV20-1,CSASEGPNEQFF
TRBJ2-2,TRBV5-8,CASSLLQTSGDTGELFF
TRBJ2-7,TRBV5-6,CASSTTGFEQYF
TRBJ2-5,TRBV11-2,CASPSRPDTGETQYF
TRBJ1-5,TRBV11-2,CASSVNSGTGDQPQHF
TRBJ2-1,TRBV28,CASSSTGTGTYNEQFF
TRBJ2-7,TRBV5-1,CASSLAPGYEQYF
TRBJ2-6,TRBV27,CASSRMGSGANVLTF
TRBJ2-5,TRBV7-9,CASSSNGWRETQYF
TRBJ1-5,TRBV6-1,CASSEVWRGKSDQPQHF
TRBJ2-1,TRBV7-3,CASSRGQLNEQFF
TRBJ1-1,TRBV5-1,CASSLNRGLVEAFF
TRBJ2-5,TRBV20-1,CSARVRTGRTSGPQETQYF
TRBJ2-7,TRBV10-3,CAIRRGQDRYEQYF
TRBJ2-1,TRBV18,CASSPPGYNEQFF
TRBJ2-3,TRBV6-4,CASSRLAPKDTQYF
TRBJ2-3,TRBV6-2/TRBV6-3,CASRLHGSSTDTQYF
TRBJ1-6,TRBV28,CASGTDGASPLHF
TRBJ2-5,TRBV20-1,CSAGSNDETQYF
TRBJ1-1,TRBV18,CASSPASQGSRHTEAFF
TRBJ2-2,TRBV18,CASSPSMTGMNTGELFF
TRBJ2-3,TRBV20-1,CSARGLSWDTQYF
TRBJ1-4,TRBV30,CAWSVGGGNEKLFF
TRBJ2-3,TRBV5-1,CASSIGTDGDTQYF
TRBJ1-1,TRBV6-1,CASSGWTENTEAFF
TRBJ2-3,TRBV7-2,CASSPSRGAYTQYF
TRBJ2-7,TRBV6-1,CASSGTGFFYEQYF
TRBJ2-1,TRBV9,CASSLRDRWDNEQFF
TRBJ1-5,TRBV7-9,CASGPRNQPQHF
TRBJ2-2,TRBV30,CAWRPPSAAGELFF
TRBJ2-7,TRBV20-1,CSARAPGQGLYEQYF
TRBJ1-6,TRBV6-1,CAIKDEYNSPLHF
TRBJ2-2,TRBV19,CASLPGTGEPGELFF
TRBJ2-5,TRBV24-1,CATSARGTRGETQYF
TRBJ2-3,TRBV20-1,CSAEGWTSTDTQYF